This T cell receptor beta chain is drawn from a study of molecular identifiers for immune sequencing clone quantification. Study-level results: Clonotypes topping 20 RNA copies carried over 99% of effector molecules but under 1% of naive ones.

The CD8+CD4-CCR7+CD45RA+ phenotype defined the sorted naive CD8 T cells. One entry per CDR3 protein, called by TCRdb with MiXCR from the PCR reads. The sample includes about 97,000 distinct CDR3 sequences, about 35% of them seen just once. This clonotype showed up many times. Its antigen is unidentified. Germline loops: CDR1 SGHVS, CDR2 FQNEAQ. This CDR3 contains 15 residues. The V and J ends lost 1 base and 4 bases respectively, with 11 bases between them. The genes are TRBV7-8 and TRBJ2-1; no definite D call. Sequencing was performed on naive CD8+ T cells from blood, with Jurkat cell RNA spiked in. The subset is: FACS-sorted CD8+CD4-CCR7+CD45RA+ naive T cells. The sequence derives from a human donor in good health. Some libraries in this study had Jurkat cell RNA spiked in. Here the CDR3 DNA reads TGTGCCAGCAGCTTAGGCGTCCATGGTTACAATGAGCAGTTCTTC. Its translation: CASSLGVHGYNEQFF.